This TCR beta chain was documented in a study of Ad26.COV2.S vaccination and SARS-CoV-2 variants. Study background: Intramuscular Ad26.COV2.S doses were given once or twice, 56 days apart. Points from the study as a whole: Substantial response breadth was reportedly seen for spike-specific CD8+ and CD4+ T cells after vaccination.

Of note for this clone: What it binds is not known.

CDR3 size: 14 residues. From germline, CDR1 is LNHNV and CDR2 YYDKDF (reference sequence). V was trimmed by 0 bases and J by 3 bases, leaving 8 bases between them. The data were produced by immunoSEQ multiplex PCR, yet TCRdb's version contains in-frame clones alone and is incomplete. The sample has 350,000 to 500,000 clones, nearly 90% seen once. Treatment defined: roughly 18 received Ad26.COV2.S at low or high dose, single or two shots; 5 received placebo; per-sample allocation not given. Collection of the samples took place on day 63 after the first injection of vaccine or placebo. The sample here was peripheral blood, taken in a trial of Ad26.COV2.S vaccine versus placebo. This TCR came from a person aged 18 to 59 who received the Ad26.COV2.S COVID-19 vaccine or a placebo. The chain combines TRBV15 with TRBJ2-5; D is unresolved. The CDR3 DNA follows: TGTGCCACCAGCAGAGATAGTGATGAAGAGACCCAGTACTTC. Translated: CATSRDSDEETQYF.